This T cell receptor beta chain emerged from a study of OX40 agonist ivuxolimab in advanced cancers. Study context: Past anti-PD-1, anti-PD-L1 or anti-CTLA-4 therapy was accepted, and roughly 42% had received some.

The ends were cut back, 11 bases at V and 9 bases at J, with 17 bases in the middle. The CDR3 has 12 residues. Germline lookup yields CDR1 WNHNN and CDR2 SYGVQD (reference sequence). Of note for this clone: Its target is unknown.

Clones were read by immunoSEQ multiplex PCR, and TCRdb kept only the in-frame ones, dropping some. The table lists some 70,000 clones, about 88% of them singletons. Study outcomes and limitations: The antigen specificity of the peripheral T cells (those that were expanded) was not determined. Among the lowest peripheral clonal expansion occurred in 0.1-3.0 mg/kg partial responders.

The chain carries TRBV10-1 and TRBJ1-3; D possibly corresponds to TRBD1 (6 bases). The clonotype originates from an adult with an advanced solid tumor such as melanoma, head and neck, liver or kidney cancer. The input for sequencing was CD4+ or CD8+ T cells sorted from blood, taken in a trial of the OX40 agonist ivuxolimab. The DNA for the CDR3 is TGCGCCCGGATCCGGGGGGCCGGCACCATATATTTT. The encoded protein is CARIRGAGTIYF.